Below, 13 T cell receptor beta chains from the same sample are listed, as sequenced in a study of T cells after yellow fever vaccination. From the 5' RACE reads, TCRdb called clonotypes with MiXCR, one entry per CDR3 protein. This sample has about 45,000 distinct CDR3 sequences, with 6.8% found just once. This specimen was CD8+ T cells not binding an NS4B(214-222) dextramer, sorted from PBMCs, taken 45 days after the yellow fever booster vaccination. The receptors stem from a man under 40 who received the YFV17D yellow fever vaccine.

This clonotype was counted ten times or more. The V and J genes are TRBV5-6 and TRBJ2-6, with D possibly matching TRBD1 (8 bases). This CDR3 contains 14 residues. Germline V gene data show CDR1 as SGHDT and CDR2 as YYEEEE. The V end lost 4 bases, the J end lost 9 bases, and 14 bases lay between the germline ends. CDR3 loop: CASSATGEGNVLTF. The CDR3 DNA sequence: TGTGCCAGCAGCGCGACAGGGGAGGGCAACGTCCTGACTTTC.

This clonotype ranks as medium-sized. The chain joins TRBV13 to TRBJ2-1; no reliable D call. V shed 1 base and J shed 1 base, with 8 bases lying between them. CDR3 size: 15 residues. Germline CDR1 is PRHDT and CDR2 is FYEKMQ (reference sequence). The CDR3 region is CASSLERESYNEQFF. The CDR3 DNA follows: TGTGCCAGCAGCTTAGAACGTGAGTCCTACAATGAGCAGTTCTTC.

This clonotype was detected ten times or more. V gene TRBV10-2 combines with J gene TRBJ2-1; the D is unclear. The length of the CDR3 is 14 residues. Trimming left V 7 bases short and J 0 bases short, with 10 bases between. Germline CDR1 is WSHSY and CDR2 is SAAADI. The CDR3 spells CASTGFSSYNEQFF. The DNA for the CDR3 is TGCGCCAGCACAGGTTTTAGCTCCTACAATGAGCAGTTCTTC.

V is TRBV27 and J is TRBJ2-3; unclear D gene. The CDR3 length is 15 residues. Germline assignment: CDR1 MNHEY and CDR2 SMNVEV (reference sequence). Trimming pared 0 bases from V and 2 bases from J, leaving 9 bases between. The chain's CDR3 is CASSLSTLNTDTQYF. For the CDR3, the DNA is TGTGCCAGCAGTTTATCGACCCTTAACACAGATACGCAGTATTTT.

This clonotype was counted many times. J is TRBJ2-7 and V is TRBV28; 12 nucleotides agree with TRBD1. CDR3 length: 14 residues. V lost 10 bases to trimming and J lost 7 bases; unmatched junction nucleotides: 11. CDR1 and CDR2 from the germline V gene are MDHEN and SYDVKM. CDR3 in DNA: TGTGCCACCCGGCAGGGACAGGGGGCCGTGGAGCAGTACTTC. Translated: CATRQGQGAVEQYF.

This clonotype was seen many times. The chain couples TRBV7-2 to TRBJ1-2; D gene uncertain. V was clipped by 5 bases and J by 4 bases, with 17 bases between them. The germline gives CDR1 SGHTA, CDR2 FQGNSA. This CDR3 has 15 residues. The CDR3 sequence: CASSLDDIRAYGYTF. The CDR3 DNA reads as TGTGCCAGCAGCCTCGATGACATCCGAGCCTATGGCTACACCTTC.

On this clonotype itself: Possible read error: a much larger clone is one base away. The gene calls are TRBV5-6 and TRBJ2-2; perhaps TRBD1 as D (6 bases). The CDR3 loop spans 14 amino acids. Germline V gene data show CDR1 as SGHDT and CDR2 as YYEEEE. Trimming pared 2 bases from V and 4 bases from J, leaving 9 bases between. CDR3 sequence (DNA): TGTGCCAGCAGCTTTGGGACACTCACCGGGGAGCTGTTTTTT. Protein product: CASSFGTLTGELFF.

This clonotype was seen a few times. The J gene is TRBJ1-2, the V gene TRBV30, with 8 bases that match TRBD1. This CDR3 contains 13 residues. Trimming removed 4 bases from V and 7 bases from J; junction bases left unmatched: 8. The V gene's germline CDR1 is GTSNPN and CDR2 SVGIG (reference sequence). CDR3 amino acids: CAWTGGLWSGYTF. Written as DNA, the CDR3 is TGTGCCTGGACAGGGGGCCTTTGGTCTGGCTACACCTTC.

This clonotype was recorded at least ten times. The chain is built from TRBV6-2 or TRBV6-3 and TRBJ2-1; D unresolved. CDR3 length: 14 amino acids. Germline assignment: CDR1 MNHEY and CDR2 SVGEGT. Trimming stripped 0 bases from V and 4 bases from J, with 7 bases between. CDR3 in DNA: TGTGCCAGCAGTTACTCCAGCAGTTACAATGAGCAGTTCTTC. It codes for CASSYSSSYNEQFF.

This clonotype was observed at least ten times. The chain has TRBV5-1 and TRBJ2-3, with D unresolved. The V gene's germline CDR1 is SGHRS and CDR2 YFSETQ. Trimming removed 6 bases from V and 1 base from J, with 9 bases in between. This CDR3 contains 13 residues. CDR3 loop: CASTSTGTDTQYF. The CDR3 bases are TGCGCCAGCACCTCGACGGGCACAGATACGCAGTATTTT.

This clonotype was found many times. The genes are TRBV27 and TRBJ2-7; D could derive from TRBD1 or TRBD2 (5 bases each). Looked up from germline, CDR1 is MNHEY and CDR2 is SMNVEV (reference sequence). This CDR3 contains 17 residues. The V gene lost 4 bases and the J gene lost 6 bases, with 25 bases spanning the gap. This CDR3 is CASSSTRVGPMMREQYF. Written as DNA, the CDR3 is TGTGCCAGCAGTTCCACCCGGGTGGGACCTATGATGCGCGAGCAGTACTTC.

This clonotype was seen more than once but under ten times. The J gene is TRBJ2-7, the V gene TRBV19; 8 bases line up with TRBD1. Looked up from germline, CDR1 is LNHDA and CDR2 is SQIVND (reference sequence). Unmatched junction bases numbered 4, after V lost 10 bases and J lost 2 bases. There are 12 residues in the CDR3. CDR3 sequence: CATQGATYEQYF. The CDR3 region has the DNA TGTGCCACCCAGGGGGCAACCTACGAGCAGTACTTC.

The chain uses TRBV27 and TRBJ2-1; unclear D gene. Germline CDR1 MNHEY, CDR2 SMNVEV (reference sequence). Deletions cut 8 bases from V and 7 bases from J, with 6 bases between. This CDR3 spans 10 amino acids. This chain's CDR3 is CASGWNEQFF. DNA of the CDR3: TGTGCCAGCGGATGGAATGAGCAGTTCTTC.